The 14 T cell receptor beta chains below all came from one sample that was sequenced in a study of molecular identifiers for immune sequencing clone quantification. From the PCR reads, TCRdb called clonotypes with MiXCR, one entry per CDR3 protein. The table includes about 320,000 distinct CDR3 sequences, about 22% detected once. Material: naive CD8+ T cells from blood, with Jurkat cell RNA spiked in. Indicated subset: FACS-sorted CD8+CD4-CCR7+CD45RA+ naive T cells. The receptors originated from a human donor in good health. Some libraries in this study had Jurkat cell RNA spiked in.

This clonotype was observed at least ten times. The rearrangement joins TRBV20-1 to TRBJ1-5, with D hard to call. The CDR3 is 14 residues long. V was cut by 1 base and J by 0 bases, with 7 bases left in between. Germline CDR1 and CDR2: DFQATT and SNEGSKA (reference sequence). CDR3 region: CSARAFSSNQPQHF. The DNA for the CDR3 is TGCAGTGCTAGAGCCTTTTCTAGCAATCAGCCCCAGCATTTT.

As for this clonotype: A much bigger clone sits one base away, suggesting this may be a read error. The rearrangement uses TRBV7-6 and TRBJ2-2, with 7 bases matching TRBD1. The germline V gene has CDR1 SGHVS and CDR2 FNYEAQ. This CDR3 is 13 amino acids long. In nucleotides, the CDR3 is TGTGCCAGCAGCCCACAGGGGACCGGGGAGCCGTTTTTT. Protein: CASSPQGTGEPFF.

Ten or more counts support this clonotype. The chain carries TRBV4-1 and TRBJ1-1, with TRBD1 identical over 7 bases. This CDR3 has 15 residues. The ends lost 6 bases at V and 2 bases at J; junction bases unmatched: 9. Germline V gives CDR1 MGHRA, CDR2 YSYEKL. CDR3 sequence (DNA): TGCGCCAGCAGTCCTAGAGGGACAGACAACACTGAAGCTTTCTTT. It translates to CASSPRGTDNTEAFF.

There are a few counts of this clonotype. One base away lies a much larger clone, so this may be a sequencing read error. The chain carries TRBV29-1 and TRBJ2-2, with a weak D call TRBD2 (5 bases). This CDR3 comprises 14 residues. Per germline, CDR1 SQVTM and CDR2 ANQGSEA. As DNA, the CDR3 is TGCAGCGTTGAGACCCTAAGAAACACCGGGGAGCTGTCTTTT. Translated: CSVETLRNTGELSF.

This chain connects TRBV13 to TRBJ2-7; TRBD1 matches at 9 bases. The germline V gene encodes CDR1 PRHDT and CDR2 FYEKMQ (reference sequence). CDR3 size: 14 residues. The J segment lost 2 bases and the V segment lost 8 bases, leaving 7 bases of the junction unmatched. As DNA, the CDR3 is TGTGCCAGCTGCCAGGGACAGGGTGCCTACGAGCAGTACTTC. This gives the protein CASCQGQGAYEQYF.

The V and J genes are TRBV6-2 or TRBV6-3 and TRBJ1-1; D call uncertain. CDR1 MNHEY and CDR2 SVGEGT come from the germline V gene. CDR3 length: 15 amino acids. V was pared by 2 bases and J by 0 bases, with 10 bases between. The DNA for the CDR3 is TGTGCCAGCAGTTACCCCCAACCCGTGAACACTGAAGCTTTCTTT. Translated, it gives CASSYPQPVNTEAFF.

V gene TRBV7-2 combines with J gene TRBJ2-7; no definite D call. The CDR3 runs to 16 residues. Germline V gene sequence: CDR1 SGHTA, CDR2 FQGNSA. With 1 base removed from V and 5 bases from J, the gap between germline ends came to 18 bases. In nucleotides, the CDR3 is TGTGCCAGCAGCTTAGTTAGCTACGCGGAGACTCACGAGCAGTACTTC. Its protein is CASSLVSYAETHEQYF. The full variable domain, completed using reference TRBV7-2 and TRBJ2-7, is GAGVSQSPSNKVTEKGKDVELRCDPISGHTALYWYRQSLGQGLEFLIYFQGNSAPDKSGLPSDRFSAERTGGSVSTLTIQRTQQEDSAVYLCASSLVSYAETHEQYFGPGTRLTVT.

This clonotype appeared a few times. The chain employs TRBV4-2 and TRBJ2-3; 7 positions agree with TRBD2. This CDR3 is built from 16 residues. Germline V gene sequence: CDR1 LGHNA, CDR2 YNFKEQ. Trimming took 0 bases from V and 2 from J; bases not matched to a gene: 5. CDR3 protein: CASSQERRGITDTQYF. The CDR3 DNA is TGTGCCAGCAGCCAAGAGAGGCGGGGGATCACAGATACGCAGTATTTT.

Ten or more counts support this clonotype. The chain combines TRBV28 with TRBJ2-7; D is ambiguous. The germline V gene has CDR1 MDHEN and CDR2 SYDVKM. There are 15 residues in the CDR3. Trimming took 5 bases from V and 3 from J, leaving 17 bases between them. This CDR3 is CASSPIIESFYEQYF. CDR3 bases: TGTGCCAGCAGTCCGATCATCGAGTCTTTCTACGAGCAGTACTTC.

This clonotype was recorded at least ten times. The chain recombines TRBV7-6 with TRBJ2-3; tentative D call: TRBD1 (5 bases). V dropped 8 bases and J dropped 4 bases, with 10 bases sitting between them. Germline CDR1 reads SGHVS; CDR2 reads FNYEAQ. This CDR3 has 12 amino acids. CDR3 protein: CASQGIADTQYF. As DNA, the CDR3 is TGTGCCAGCCAGGGAATCGCAGATACGCAGTATTTT.

Regarding this clonotype: Possible read error: a much larger clone is one base away. The chain uses TRBV6-5 and TRBJ2-6; maybe TRBD1 (5 bases). The CDR3 sequence is 14 residues long. From germline, CDR1 is MNHEY and CDR2 SVGAGI. In nucleotides, the CDR3 is TGTGCCAGCACGCTGGGTACTGGGGCCAACGTCCCGACTTTC. Its protein is CASTLGTGANVPTF.

Points on this clonotype: This likely comes from a read error, as the CDR3 has no conserved phenylalanine or tryptophan at its end. The chain is built from TRBV4-1 and TRBJ2-7; perhaps TRBD2 as D (6 bases). Germline CDR1 and CDR2: MGHRA and YSYEKL. The CDR3 runs 17 residues. V lost 3 bases to trimming and J lost 1 base, with 19 bases between them. CDR3 in DNA: TGCGCCAGCAGCCAGGTGGGTGGGGTAGCGGATTCCTACGAGCAGTACTCC. This sequence encodes CASSQVGGVADSYEQYS.

This clonotype was seen ten or more times. This sequence joins TRBV19 and TRBJ1-5; 11 nucleotides agree with TRBD1. CDR3 length: 12 amino acids. V shed 10 bases and J 7 bases; nucleotides not matched to a gene: 3. Germline V gives CDR1 LNHDA, CDR2 SQIVND (reference sequence). The CDR3 coding sequence is TGTGCCATCGGGACAGGGGGACAGCCCCAGCATTTT. Its translation is CAIGTGGQPQHF.

This clonotype occurred many times. The chain recombines TRBV6-2 or TRBV6-3 with TRBJ2-2; D gene unclear. Trimming pared 0 bases from V and 4 bases from J, leaving 3 bases between. Germline CDR1 and CDR2: MNHEY and SVGEGT. CDR3 length equals 13 residues. The CDR3 here is CASSYSITGELFF. Written as DNA, the CDR3 is TGTGCCAGCAGTTACTCTATCACCGGGGAGCTGTTTTTT.